The sequence of this T cell receptor (beta chain) was determined in a study of blood T cell repertoires in COVID-19. Across the whole study: Sites in the United States, Italy and Spain provided acute and convalescent COVID-19 samples. Sources were T cells, B-cell-depleted T cells, or PBMCs; the material itself was cDNA or gDNA.

In the source study's methods: Reference gene primer amplification gave estimated nucleated cell counts. Repertoires were generated with immunoSEQ multiplex PCR, while TCRdb's copy carries only in-frame clones and drops some. V and J calls and clone size come straight from that table; D and trimming were deduced from the DNA. The sample yields around 250,000 clones, around 86% seen once. Patients from Seattle were sampled longitudinally, starting during active infection. In germline, CDR1 is SGHRS, CDR2 YFSETQ. This CDR3 spans 14 amino acids. J lost 4 bases, V lost 0 bases, and 2 bases had no gene match.

The specimen sequenced was peripheral blood. This rearrangement joins TRBV5-1 to TRBJ1-1; the match to TRBD1 covers 8 bases. The clonotype comes from an elderly woman with COVID-19, enrolled during active disease. The CDR3 DNA sequence: TGCGCCAGCAGCTTGGGGACAGGGCTCACTGAAGCTTTCTTT. The encoded protein is CASSLGTGLTEAFF.